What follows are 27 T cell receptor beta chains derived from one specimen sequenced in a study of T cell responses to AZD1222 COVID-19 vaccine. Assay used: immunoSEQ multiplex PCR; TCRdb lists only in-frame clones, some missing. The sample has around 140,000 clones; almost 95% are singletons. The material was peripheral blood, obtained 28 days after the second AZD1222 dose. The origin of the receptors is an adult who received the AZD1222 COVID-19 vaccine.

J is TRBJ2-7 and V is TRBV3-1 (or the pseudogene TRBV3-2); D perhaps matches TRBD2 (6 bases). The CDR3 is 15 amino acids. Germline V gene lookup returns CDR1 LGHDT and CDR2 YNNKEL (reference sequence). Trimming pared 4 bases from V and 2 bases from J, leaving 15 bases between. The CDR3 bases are TGTGCCAGCAGCCCCCTTATGGGAGGTCCCTACGAGCAGTACTTC. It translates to CASSPLMGGPYEQYF.

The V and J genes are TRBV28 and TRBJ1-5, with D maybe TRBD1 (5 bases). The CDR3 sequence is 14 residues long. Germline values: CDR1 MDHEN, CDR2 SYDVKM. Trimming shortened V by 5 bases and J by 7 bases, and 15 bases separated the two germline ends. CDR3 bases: TGTGCCAGCAGTCCGATATCGCGGGGCCAGCCCCAGCATTTT. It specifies CASSPISRGQPQHF.

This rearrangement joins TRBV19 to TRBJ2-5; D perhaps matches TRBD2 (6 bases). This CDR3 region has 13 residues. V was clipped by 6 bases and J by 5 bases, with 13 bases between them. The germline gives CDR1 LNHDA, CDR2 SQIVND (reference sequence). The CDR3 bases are TGTGCCAGTAGCGGGGGAGCGAGGGAGACCCAGTACTTC. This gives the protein CASSGGARETQYF.

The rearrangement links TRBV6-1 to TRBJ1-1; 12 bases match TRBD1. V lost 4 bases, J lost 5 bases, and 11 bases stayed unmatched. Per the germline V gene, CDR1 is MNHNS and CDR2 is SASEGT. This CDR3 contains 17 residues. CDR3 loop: CASSVIPGQGAGTEAFF. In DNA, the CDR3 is TGTGCCAGCAGTGTTATCCCGGGACAGGGGGCCGGGACTGAAGCTTTCTTT.

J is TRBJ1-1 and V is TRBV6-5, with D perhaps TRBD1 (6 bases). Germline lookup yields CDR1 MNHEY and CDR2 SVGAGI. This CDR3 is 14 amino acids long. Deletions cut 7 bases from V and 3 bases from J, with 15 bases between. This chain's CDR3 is CASTEGGLDTEAFF. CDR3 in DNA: TGTGCCAGCACCGAGGGGGGGTTAGACACTGAAGCTTTCTTT.

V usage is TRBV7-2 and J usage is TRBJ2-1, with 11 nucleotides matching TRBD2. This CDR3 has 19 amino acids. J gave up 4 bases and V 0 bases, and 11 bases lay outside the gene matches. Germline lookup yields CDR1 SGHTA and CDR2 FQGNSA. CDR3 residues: CASSLAAPTSGVGYNEQFF. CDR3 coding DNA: TGTGCCAGCAGCTTAGCTGCGCCGACTAGCGGGGTTGGGTACAATGAGCAGTTCTTC.

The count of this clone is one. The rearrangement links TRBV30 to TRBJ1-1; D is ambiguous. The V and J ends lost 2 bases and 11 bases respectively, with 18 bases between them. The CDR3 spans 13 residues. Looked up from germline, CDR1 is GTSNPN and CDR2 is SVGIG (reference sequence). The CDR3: CAWSLGVSYVAFF. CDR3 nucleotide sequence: TGTGCCTGGAGTCTTGGAGTATCCTATGTTGCTTTCTTT.

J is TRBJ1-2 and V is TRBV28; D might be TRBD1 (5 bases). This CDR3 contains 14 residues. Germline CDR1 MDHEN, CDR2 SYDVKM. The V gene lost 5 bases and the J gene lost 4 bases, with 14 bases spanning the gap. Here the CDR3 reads CASSPPGLGYGYTF. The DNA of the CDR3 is TGTGCCAGCAGTCCACCGGGACTGGGCTATGGCTACACCTTC.

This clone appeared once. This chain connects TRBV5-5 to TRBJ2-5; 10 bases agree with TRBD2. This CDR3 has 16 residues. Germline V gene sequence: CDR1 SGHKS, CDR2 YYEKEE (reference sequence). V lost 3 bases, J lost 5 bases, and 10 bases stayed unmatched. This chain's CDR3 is CASSSDWSGGAETQYF. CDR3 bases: TGTGCCAGCAGCTCCGACTGGAGCGGGGGGGCGGAGACCCAGTACTTC.

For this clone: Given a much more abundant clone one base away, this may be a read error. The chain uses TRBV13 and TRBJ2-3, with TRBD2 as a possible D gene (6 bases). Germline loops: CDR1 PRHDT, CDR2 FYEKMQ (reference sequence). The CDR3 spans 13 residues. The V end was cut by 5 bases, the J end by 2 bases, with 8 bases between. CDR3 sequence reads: CASSRTNTDTQYF. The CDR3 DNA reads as TGTGCCAGCAGCCGGACTAACACAGATACGCAGTATTTT.

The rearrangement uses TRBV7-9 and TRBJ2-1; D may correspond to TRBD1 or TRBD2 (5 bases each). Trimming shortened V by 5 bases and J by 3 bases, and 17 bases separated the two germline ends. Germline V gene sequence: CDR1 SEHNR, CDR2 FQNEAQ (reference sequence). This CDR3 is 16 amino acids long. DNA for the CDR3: TGTGCCAGCAGCGACCGGGGACGGCTTAGCTACAATGAGCAGTTCTTC. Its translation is CASSDRGRLSYNEQFF.

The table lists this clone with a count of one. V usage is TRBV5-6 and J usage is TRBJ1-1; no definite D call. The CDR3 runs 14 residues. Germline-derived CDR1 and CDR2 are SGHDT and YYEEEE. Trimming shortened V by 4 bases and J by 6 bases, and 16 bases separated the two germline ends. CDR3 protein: CASSPTYPGSEAFF. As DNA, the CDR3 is TGTGCCAGCAGCCCGACCTACCCGGGTTCTGAAGCTTTCTTT.

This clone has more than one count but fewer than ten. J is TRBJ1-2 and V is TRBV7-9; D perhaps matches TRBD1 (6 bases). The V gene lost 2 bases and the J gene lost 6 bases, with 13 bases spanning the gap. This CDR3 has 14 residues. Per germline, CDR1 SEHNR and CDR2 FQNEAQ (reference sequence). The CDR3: CASSLNQGSNGYTF. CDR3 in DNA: TGTGCCAGCAGCTTAAATCAGGGGTCAAATGGCTACACCTTC.

The CDR3 here is CASSPGVFRSGANVLTF. As DNA, the CDR3 is TGTGCCAGCAGCCCAGGGGTGTTTAGGTCTGGGGCCAACGTCCTGACTTTC. The J gene is TRBJ2-6, the V gene TRBV5-6, with a possible D match to TRBD1 (6 bases). The V and J ends lost 4 bases and 1 base respectively, with 15 bases between them. CDR1 is SGHDT and CDR2 is YYEEEE in the germline V gene. CDR3 size: 17 residues.

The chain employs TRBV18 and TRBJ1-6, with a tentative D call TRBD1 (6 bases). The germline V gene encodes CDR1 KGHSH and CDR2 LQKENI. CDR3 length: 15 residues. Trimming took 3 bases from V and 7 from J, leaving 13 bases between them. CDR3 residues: CASSPQGTGNSPLHF. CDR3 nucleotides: TGTGCCAGCTCACCCCAGGGAACAGGGAATTCACCCCTCCACTTT.

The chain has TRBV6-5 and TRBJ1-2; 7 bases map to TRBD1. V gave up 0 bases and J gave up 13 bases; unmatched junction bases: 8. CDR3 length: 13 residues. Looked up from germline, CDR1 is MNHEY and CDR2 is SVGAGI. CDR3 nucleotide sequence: TGTGCCAGCAGTTACTCGGCACAGGGGTTCGCCACCTTC. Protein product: CASSYSAQGFATF.

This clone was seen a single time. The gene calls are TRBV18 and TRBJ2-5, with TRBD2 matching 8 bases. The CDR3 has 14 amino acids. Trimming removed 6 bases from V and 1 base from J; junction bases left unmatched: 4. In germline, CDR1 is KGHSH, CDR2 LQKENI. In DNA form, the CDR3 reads TGTGCCAGCTCTAGCGGGGCTCCCCAAGAGACCCAGTACTTC. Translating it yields CASSSGAPQETQYF.

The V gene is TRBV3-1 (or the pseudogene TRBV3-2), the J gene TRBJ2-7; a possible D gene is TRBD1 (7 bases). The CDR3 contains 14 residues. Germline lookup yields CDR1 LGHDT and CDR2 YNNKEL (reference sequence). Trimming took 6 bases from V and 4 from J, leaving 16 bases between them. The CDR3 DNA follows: TGTGCCAGCAGTCCGTCGACAGGGAGGTACGAGCAGTACTTC. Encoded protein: CASSPSTGRYEQYF.

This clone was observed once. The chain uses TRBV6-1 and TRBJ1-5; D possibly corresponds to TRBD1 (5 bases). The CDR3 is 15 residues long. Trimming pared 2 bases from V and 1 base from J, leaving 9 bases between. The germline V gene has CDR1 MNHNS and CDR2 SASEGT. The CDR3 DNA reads TGTGCCAGCAGTGAACAGGGTTTAAGCAATCAGCCCCAGCATTTT. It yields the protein CASSEQGLSNQPQHF.

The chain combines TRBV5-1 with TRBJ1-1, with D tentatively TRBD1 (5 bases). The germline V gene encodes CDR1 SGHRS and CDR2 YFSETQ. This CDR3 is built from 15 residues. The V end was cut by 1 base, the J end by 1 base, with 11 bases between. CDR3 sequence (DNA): TGCGCCAGCAGCTTGTGGGAACAGGCGAACACTGAAGCTTTCTTT. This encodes CASSLWEQANTEAFF.

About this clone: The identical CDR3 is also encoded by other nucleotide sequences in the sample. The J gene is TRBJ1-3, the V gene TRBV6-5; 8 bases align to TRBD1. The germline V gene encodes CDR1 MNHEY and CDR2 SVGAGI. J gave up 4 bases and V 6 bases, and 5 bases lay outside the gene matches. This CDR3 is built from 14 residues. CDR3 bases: TGTGCCAGCAGCCTGACAGGGGCCGGAAACACCATATATTTT. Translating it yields CASSLTGAGNTIYF.

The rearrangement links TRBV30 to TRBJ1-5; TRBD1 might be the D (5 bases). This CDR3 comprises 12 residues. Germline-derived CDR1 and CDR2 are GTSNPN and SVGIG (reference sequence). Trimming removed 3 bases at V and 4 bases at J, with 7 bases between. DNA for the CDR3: TGTGCCTGGAGCCCAGGGAATCAGCCCCAGCATTTT. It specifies CAWSPGNQPQHF.

The CDR3 reads CASSFGGVSYEQYF. DNA for the CDR3: TGTGCCAGCAGCTTTGGCGGGGTCTCCTACGAGCAGTACTTC. This chain links TRBV5-4 with TRBJ2-7, with D perhaps TRBD2 (6 bases). The germline gives CDR1 SGHNT, CDR2 YYREEE (reference sequence). CDR3 length: 14 amino acids. The germline V and J ends were trimmed by 2 bases and 0 bases, with 9 bases remaining between them.

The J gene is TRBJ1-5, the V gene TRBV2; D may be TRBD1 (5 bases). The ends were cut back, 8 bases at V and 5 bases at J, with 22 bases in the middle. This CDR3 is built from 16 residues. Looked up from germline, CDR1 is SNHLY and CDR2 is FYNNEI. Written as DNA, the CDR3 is TGTGCCAGCCTCAGGTCATCGGGGGGTGGTGATCAGCCCCAGCATTTT. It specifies CASLRSSGGGDQPQHF.

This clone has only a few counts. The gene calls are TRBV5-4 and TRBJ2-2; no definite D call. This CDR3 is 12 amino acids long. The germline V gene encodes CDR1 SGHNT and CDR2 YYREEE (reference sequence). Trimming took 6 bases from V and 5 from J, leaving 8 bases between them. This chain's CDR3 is CASKARTGELFF. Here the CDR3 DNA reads TGTGCCAGCAAAGCCCGGACCGGGGAGCTGTTTTTT.

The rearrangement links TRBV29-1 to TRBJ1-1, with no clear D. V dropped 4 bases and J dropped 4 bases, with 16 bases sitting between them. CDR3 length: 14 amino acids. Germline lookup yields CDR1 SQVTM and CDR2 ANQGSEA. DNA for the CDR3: TGCAGCGTTGCGTCCCGAGTGTCGCGCACTGAAGCTTTCTTT. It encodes CSVASRVSRTEAFF.

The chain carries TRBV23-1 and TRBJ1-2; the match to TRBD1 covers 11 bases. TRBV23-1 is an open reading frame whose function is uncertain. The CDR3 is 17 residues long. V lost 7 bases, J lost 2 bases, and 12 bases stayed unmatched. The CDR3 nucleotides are TGCGCCAGCATCCGACCAAACCGGGACAGGGGGAACTATGGCTACACCTTC. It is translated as CASIRPNRDRGNYGYTF.